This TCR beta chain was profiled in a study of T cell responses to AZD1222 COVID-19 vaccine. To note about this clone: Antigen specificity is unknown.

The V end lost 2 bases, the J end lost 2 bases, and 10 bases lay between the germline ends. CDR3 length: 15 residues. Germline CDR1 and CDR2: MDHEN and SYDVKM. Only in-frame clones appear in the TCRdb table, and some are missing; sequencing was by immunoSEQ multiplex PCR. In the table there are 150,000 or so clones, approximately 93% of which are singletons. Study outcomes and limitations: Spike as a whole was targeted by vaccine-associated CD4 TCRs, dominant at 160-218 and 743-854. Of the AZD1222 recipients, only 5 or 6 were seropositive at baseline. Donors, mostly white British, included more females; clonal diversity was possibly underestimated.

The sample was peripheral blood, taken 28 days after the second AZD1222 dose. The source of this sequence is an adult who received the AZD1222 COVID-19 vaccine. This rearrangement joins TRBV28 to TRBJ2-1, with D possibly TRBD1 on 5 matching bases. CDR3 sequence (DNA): TGTGCCAGCAGTTTAATGCAGGGAACCTACAATGAGCAGTTCTTC. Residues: CASSLMQGTYNEQFF.